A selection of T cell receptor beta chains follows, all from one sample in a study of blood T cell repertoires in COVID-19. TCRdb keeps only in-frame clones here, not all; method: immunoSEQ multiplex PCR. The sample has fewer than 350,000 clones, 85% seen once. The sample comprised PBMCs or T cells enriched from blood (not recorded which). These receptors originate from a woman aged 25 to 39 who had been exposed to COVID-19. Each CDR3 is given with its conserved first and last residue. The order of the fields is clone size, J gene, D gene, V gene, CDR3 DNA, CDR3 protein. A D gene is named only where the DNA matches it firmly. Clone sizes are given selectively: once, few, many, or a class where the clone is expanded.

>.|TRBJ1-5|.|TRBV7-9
TGTGCCAGCAGCTTGAGCGACTATCAGCCCCAGCATTTT
CASSLSDYQPQHF
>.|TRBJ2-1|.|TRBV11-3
TGTGCCAGCAGCGCGGGGACGTTCAGCTCCTACAATGAGCAGTTCTTC
CASSAGTFSSYNEQFF
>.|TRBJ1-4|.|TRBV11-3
TGTGCCAGCAGCTTAGGTGAAATAGCAACTAATGAAAAACTGTTTTTT
CASSLGEIATNEKLFF
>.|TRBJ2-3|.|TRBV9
TGTGCCAGCAGCGAGGCGAACAGGGGAGGCGCAGATACGCAGTATTTT
CASSEANRGGADTQYF
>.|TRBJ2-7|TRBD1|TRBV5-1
TGCGCCAGCAGCCCAGGACAGGCGATACGGGAGCAGTACTTC
CASSPGQAIREQYF
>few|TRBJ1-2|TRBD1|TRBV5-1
TGCGCCAGCAGCTACGGGACAGGGGGCTTAGCTAACTATGGCTACACCTTC
CASSYGTGGLANYGYTF
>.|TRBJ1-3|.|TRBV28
TGTGCCAGCAGTCCGGGGGTAGGGAACACCATATATTTT
CASSPGVGNTIYF
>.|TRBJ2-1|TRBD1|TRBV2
TGTGCCAGCAGGACAGGGGGAAACAATGAGCAGTTCTTC
CASRTGGNNEQFF
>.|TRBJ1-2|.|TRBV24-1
TGTGCCACCAGCCCCAAGGCGCCGGGAGGTGGCTACACCTTC
CATSPKAPGGGYTF
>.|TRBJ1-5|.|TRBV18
TGTGCCAGCTCACCAGGTGGAGCTAATCAGCCCCAGCATTTT
CASSPGGANQPQHF
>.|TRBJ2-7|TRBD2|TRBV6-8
TGTGCCAGCAGTTATCTAGCGGGAGAATCGGGGGAGCAGTACTTC
CASSYLAGESGEQYF
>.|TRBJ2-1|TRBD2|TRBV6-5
TGTGCCAGCACCGGGACTAGCGGGAGTGGCAATGAGCAGTTCTTC
CASTGTSGSGNEQFF
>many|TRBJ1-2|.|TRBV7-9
TGTGCCAGCAGATCTGGACAGTCCTATGGCTACACCTTC
CASRSGQSYGYTF
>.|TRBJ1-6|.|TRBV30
TGTGCCTGGCAGGGTTCCCCTTCACCCCTCCACTTT
CAWQGSPSPLHF
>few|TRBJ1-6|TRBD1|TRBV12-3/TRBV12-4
TGTGCCAGCAGATCAGGGGGCGGTTCACCCCTCCACTTT
CASRSGGGSPLHF
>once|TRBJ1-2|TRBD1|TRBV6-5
TGTGCCAGCAGTTATGGCTGGACAGGGTCAGGCTATGGCTACACCTTC
CASSYGWTGSGYGYTF
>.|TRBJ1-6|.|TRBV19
TGTGCCAGTAGTACCGTCGCAGGAAATTCACCCCTCCACTTT
CASSTVAGNSPLHF
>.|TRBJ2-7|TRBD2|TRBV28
TGTGCCAGCAGTTCCTCCGGGACTAAGGTCTACGAGCAGTACTTC
CASSSSGTKVYEQYF
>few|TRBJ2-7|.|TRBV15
TGTGCCACCAGCAGAGATAAACTAGCCGAGCAGTACTTC
CATSRDKLAEQYF
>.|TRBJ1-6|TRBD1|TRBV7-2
TGTGCCAGCGGACAGGGCCAAGAGTCACCCCTCCACTTT
CASGQGQESPLHF
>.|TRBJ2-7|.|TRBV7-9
TGTGCCAGCAGCCCAAGCGCAGGGCGGAACGAGCAGTACTTC
CASSPSAGRNEQYF
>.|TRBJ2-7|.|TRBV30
TGTGCCTGGTCCCGGGGAAACAACTACGAGCAGTACTTC
CAWSRGNNYEQYF
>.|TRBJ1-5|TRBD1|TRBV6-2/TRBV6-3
TGTGCCAGCAGTTTGGGACAGGGTACTCCTAAGTTCAATCAGCCCCAGCATTTT
CASSLGQGTPKFNQPQHF
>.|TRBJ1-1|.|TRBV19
TGTGCCACTGGCGGGAGGATGAACACTGAAGCTTTCTTT
CATGGRMNTEAFF
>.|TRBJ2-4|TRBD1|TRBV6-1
TGTGCCAGCAGTGAAGCTGAGGGGGCGACCATTCAGTACTTC
CASSEAEGATIQYF
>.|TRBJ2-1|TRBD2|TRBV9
TGTGCCAGCAGCCCCCGTTTCGCTAGCGGGAGATCGAATGAGCAGTTCTTC
CASSPRFASGRSNEQFF
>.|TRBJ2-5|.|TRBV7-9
TGTGCCAGCAGCTTTGGGGCAGGTAGTGGGCAAGAGACCCAGTACTTC
CASSFGAGSGQETQYF
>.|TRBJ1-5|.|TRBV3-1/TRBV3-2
TGTGCCAGCAGCCAGTATAGCAATCAGCCCCAGCATTTT
CASSQYSNQPQHF
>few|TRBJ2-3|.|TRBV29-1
TGCAGCGTCAGGACAGACACAGATACGCAGTATTTT
CSVRTDTDTQYF
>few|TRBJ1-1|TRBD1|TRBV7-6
TGTGCCAGCAGCCTACAGGGGCCCCAAACTTGGAACACTGAAGCTTTCTTT
CASSLQGPQTWNTEAFF
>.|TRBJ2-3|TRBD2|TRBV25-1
TGTGCCAGCAGTGAATTCGGCGGGAGAAGCACAGATACGCAGTATTTT
CASSEFGGRSTDTQYF
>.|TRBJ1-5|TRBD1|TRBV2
TGTGCCAGCAGCCGGGACAGATTTTCAATTTCGGGTAATCAGCCCCAGCATTTT
CASSRDRFSISGNQPQHF
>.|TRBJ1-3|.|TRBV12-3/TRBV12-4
TGTGCCAGCAGTTTCTTAAACACCATATATTTT
CASSFLNTIYF